This passage covers 6 T cell receptor beta chains from one sample sequenced in a study of T cell clonotyping in hematopoietic cell transplantation. The assay was immunoSEQ multiplex PCR, and TCRdb's table has in-frame clones only and misses some. The repertoire has tens of thousands of clones, about 96% of them found once; the top ten carry roughly 1.5%. As to time point: recipient sample about 28 days before transplant, after cytoreduction. The material was peripheral blood mononuclear cells, obtained before stem cell transplant. The receptors come from a woman in her 50s with acute myeloid leukemia. Some clones in this sample may be carry-over from other donors' samples.

The chain carries TRBV29-1 and TRBJ2-1, with 12 nucleotides matching TRBD2. The CDR3 extends over 14 amino acids. Per the germline V gene, CDR1 is SQVTM and CDR2 is ANQGSEA. V lost 1 base to trimming and J lost 6 bases; unmatched junction nucleotides: 1. The CDR3 loop reads CSVEASGRANEQFF. The CDR3, as DNA: TGCAGCGTTGAAGCTAGCGGGAGGGCCAATGAGCAGTTCTTC.

V is TRBV6-1 and J is TRBJ1-1; D is possibly TRBD1 (5 bases). This CDR3 is 15 amino acids long. V lost 5 bases to trimming and J lost 3 bases, with 16 bases between them. Germline CDR1 and CDR2: MNHNS and SASEGT. DNA for the CDR3: TGTGCCAGCAGTAGATATCGGGGGGAGGACACTGAAGCTTTCTTT. Its translation is CASSRYRGEDTEAFF.

The gene calls are TRBV23-1 and TRBJ2-5, with a tentative D call TRBD1 (5 bases). TRBV23-1 has ORF status, its function being uncertain. Between the trimmed V and J ends, which lost 6 bases and 5 bases, there was a span of 13 bases. This CDR3 is built from 13 residues. This CDR3 is CASSPTAGETQYF. As DNA, the CDR3 is TGCGCCAGCAGCCCGACAGCAGGTGAGACCCAGTACTTC.

A word on this clone: This CDR3 is also generated by other DNA sequences in the sample. The chain employs TRBV29-1 and TRBJ2-7; D possibly uses TRBD1 or TRBD2 (6 bases each). V dropped 3 bases and J dropped 5 bases, with 8 bases sitting between them. The germline CDR1 and CDR2 sequences are SQVTM and ANQGSEA. This CDR3 spans 11 amino acids. In DNA form, the CDR3 reads TGCAGCGTTGATAGGGGGGACGAGCAGTACTTC. This gives the protein CSVDRGDEQYF.

The chain employs TRBV5-1 and TRBJ2-2; D call uncertain. The CDR3 has 12 residues. V lost 5 bases and J lost 6, with 8 bases in between. Looked up from germline, CDR1 is SGHRS and CDR2 is YFSETQ. The CDR3 DNA reads as TGCGCCAGCAGTATAGTGTCCGGGGAGCTGTTTTTT. Translation gives CASSIVSGELFF.

The chain combines TRBV6-4 with TRBJ2-4, with 10 bases fitting TRBD2. CDR1 is MRHNA, CDR2 SNTAGT, per germline. The CDR3 length is 15 residues. The V segment lost 8 bases and the J segment 10 bases; nucleotides outside the gene matches: 14. The CDR3 DNA reads as TGTGCCAGCCGATACAGCGGGGGGGCGTCGGGGATTCAGTACTTC. The encoded protein is CASRYSGGASGIQYF.